What follows describes a single T cell receptor beta chain. Its antigen is as yet unknown. This record belongs to a study of regulatory and conventional T cells in RAG deficiency. General study points: Control T-cell subsets had markedly higher Shannon entropy and lower Simpson indices than RAG-deficient patients. Compared with controls, unique Treg TCR beta sequences dropped roughly 100-fold in Omenn syndrome and CID/AS.

Genomic DNA came from blood conventional CD4+ T cells gated CD25-low CD127-high. This CDR3 spans 16 amino acids. Trimming removed 6 bases from V and 4 bases from J; junction bases left unmatched: 10. Germline V gives CDR1 SGHAT, CDR2 FQNNGV. TCRdb keeps only in-frame clones here, not all; method: immunoSEQ multiplex PCR. The sample has 45,000 or so clones, about 87% seen once; the top ten hold around 0.5%. These data were also reused for a study on regulatory T cells. Per that study: The PCR used 52 TRBV and 13 TRBJ primers.

The TCR originated in a human donor in good health. Specimen: CD4+ effector T cells sorted from blood. The chain carries TRBV11-2 and TRBJ1-2, with 11 bases matching TRBD1. In DNA form, the CDR3 reads TGTGCCAGCAGGCCTCCCGGGACAGGGGGTATCTATGGCTACACCTTC. This sequence encodes CASRPPGTGGIYGYTF.